This TCR beta chain is from a study of blood T cell repertoires in COVID-19. Cohorts were determined from participant-reported clinical history. This table comes from immunoSEQ multiplex PCR, and its TCRdb copy is limited to in-frame clones, with some not included. The sample carries roughly 430,000 clones, approximately 91% recorded once. The CDR3 runs 17 residues. Germline CDR1 SGHDT, CDR2 YYEEEE. V lost 2 bases to trimming and J lost 2 bases; unmatched junction nucleotides: 7. This receptor was identified in a woman younger than 35 who had been exposed to COVID-19. The chain is built from TRBV5-6 and TRBJ2-7, with TRBD2 identical over 13 bases. Sequences were obtained from PBMCs or T cells enriched from blood (not recorded which). Written as DNA, the CDR3 is TGTGCCAGCAGCTTAAGAGCTGGGACTAGCGGGGCCTACGAGCAGTACTTC. This encodes CASSLRAGTSGAYEQYF.